This paragraph covers one T cell receptor (beta chain) sequence. The record originates from a study of preoperative IRX-2 immunotherapy in early breast cancer. Treatment here: preoperative locoregional IRX-2 cytokine immunotherapy. The CDR3 totals 14 residues. Germline V gives CDR1 ENHRY, CDR2 SYGVKD. V lost 10 bases, J lost 4 bases, and 10 bases stayed unmatched. Here immunoSEQ multiplex PCR was the method, and the copy in TCRdb shows in-frame clones only, minus some. The data hold about 19,000 clones, with approximately 80% observed a single time. This sequence was found in a human donor with breast cancer. The sequenced sample was lymph node tissue, obtained after IRX-2 immunotherapy. This chain joins TRBV10-3 and TRBJ2-7; 10 bases are a match to TRBD1. The CDR3 DNA reads TGTGCCAGCCAAGAGACAGGGGGCGATTACGAGCAGTACTTC. It encodes CASQETGGDYEQYF.